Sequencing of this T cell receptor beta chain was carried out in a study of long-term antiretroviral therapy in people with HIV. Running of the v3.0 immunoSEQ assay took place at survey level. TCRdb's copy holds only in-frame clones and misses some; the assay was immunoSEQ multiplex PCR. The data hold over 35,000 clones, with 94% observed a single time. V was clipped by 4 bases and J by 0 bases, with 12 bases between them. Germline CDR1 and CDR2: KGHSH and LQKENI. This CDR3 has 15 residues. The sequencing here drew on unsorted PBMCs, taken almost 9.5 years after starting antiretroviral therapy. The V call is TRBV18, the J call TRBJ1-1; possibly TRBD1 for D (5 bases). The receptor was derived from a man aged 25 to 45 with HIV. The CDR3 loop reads CASSLDTGLNTEAFF. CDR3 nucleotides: TGTGCCAGCTCACTTGACACAGGTCTGAACACTGAAGCTTTCTTT.